Shown below are 20 T cell receptor beta chains from a single sample sequenced in a study of blood T cell repertoires in COVID-19. Method: immunoSEQ multiplex PCR; TCRdb's copy keeps in-frame clones and lacks some. This table has about 350,000 clones, approximately 84% appearing once. Material: PBMCs or T cells enriched from blood (not recorded which). These receptors originate from a woman in her 30s who had recovered from COVID-19.

This sequence joins TRBV6-5 and TRBJ1-6; no definite D call. From germline, CDR1 is MNHEY and CDR2 SVGAGI. Trimming cost V 5 bases and J 7 bases, with 9 bases left between them. The CDR3 covers 13 residues. The CDR3 protein is CASSKYQNSPLHF. The CDR3 DNA reads as TGTGCCAGCAGTAAATATCAGAATTCACCCCTCCACTTT.

This chain joins TRBV2 and TRBJ1-6, with D perhaps TRBD1 (6 bases). Trimming removed 3 bases at V and 6 bases at J, with 15 bases between. Germline CDR1 reads SNHLY; CDR2 reads FYNNEI. The CDR3 loop spans 16 amino acids. The CDR3 spells CASSEEQGFPNSPLHF. The CDR3 bases are TGTGCCAGCAGTGAGGAACAGGGATTCCCTAATTCACCCCTCCACTTT. Full variable domain (missing parts from reference TRBV2 and TRBJ1-6): EPEVTQTPSHQVTQMGQEVILRCVPISNHLYFYWYRQILGQKVEFLVSFYNNEISEKSEIFDDQFSVERPDGSNFTLKIRSTKLEDSAMYFCASSEEQGFPNSPLHFGNGTRLTVT.

The chain employs TRBV5-1 and TRBJ1-1; 8 bases fit TRBD1. The CDR3 length is 12 residues. Germline assignment: CDR1 SGHRS and CDR2 YFSETQ. The V and J ends lost 3 bases and 12 bases, in that order; junction bases with no gene match: 7. CDR3 bases: TGCGCCAGCAGCTATGGACAGGGTGGCTCTTTCTTT. Its protein is CASSYGQGGSFF.

The rearrangement uses TRBV6-2 or TRBV6-3 and TRBJ1-6; no clear D. Germline-derived CDR1 and CDR2 are MNHEY and SVGEGT. This CDR3 spans 12 amino acids. The V gene lost 6 bases and the J gene lost 12 bases, with 12 bases spanning the gap. CDR3 bases: TGTGCCAGCAGCGAACTAGAAGGACCCCTCCACTTT. Its translation: CASSELEGPLHF.

The rearrangement joins TRBV18 to TRBJ1-5, with 7 bases lining up with TRBD1. The V gene's germline CDR1 is KGHSH and CDR2 LQKENI. Trimming at V came to 5 bases and at J to 2 bases, leaving 6 bases not matched to a gene. The CDR3 is 15 amino acids. The CDR3 DNA sequence: TGTGCCAGCTCAGAAAACAGGGGAGGCAATCAGCCCCAGCATTTT. Translating gives CASSENRGGNQPQHF. Full variable domain (rest looked up from reference TRBV18 and TRBJ1-5): NAGVMQNPRHLVRRRGQEARLRCSPMKGHSHVYWYRQLPEEGLKFMVYLQKENIIDESGMPKERFSAEFPKEGPSILRIQQVVRGDSAAYFCASSENRGGNQPQHFGDGTRLSIL.

The V call is TRBV2, the J call TRBJ2-1, with D perhaps TRBD1 (6 bases). The germline V gene encodes CDR1 SNHLY and CDR2 FYNNEI. This CDR3 contains 15 residues. V was clipped by 4 bases and J by 6 bases, with 16 bases between them. The CDR3 loop is CASSGRQGQFNEQFF. Written as DNA, the CDR3 is TGTGCCAGCAGTGGCCGGCAGGGGCAATTCAATGAGCAGTTCTTC. The full variable domain, in which reference TRBV2 and TRBJ2-1 provide the parts outside the CDR3, is EPEVTQTPSHQVTQMGQEVILRCVPISNHLYFYWYRQILGQKVEFLVSFYNNEISEKSEIFDDQFSVERPDGSNFTLKIRSTKLEDSAMYFCASSGRQGQFNEQFFGPGTRLTVL.

The chain combines TRBV5-1 with TRBJ1-5; 8 bases agree with TRBD1. CDR1 is SGHRS, CDR2 YFSETQ, per germline. This CDR3 contains 15 residues. Germline trimming cut 4 bases from V and 4 bases from J; bases unmatched to any gene: 7. This CDR3 reads CASSEQGEWNQPQHF. DNA of the CDR3: TGCGCCAGCAGCGAACAGGGGGAGTGGAATCAGCCCCAGCATTTT.

The chain employs TRBV15 and TRBJ2-1; TRBD2 aligns across 7 bases. The CDR3 consists of 16 residues. The V and J ends lost 6 bases and 6 bases, in that order; junction bases with no gene match: 14. Germline CDR1 LNHNV, CDR2 YYDKDF (reference sequence). CDR3 coding DNA: TGTGCCACCAGAGTAGGGACTACCTCGTCGGGCAATGAGCAGTTCTTC. Its protein product is CATRVGTTSSGNEQFF. Drawing the rest from reference TRBV15 and TRBJ2-1, the complete variable domain is DAMVIQNPRYQVTQFGKPVTLSCSQTLNHNVMYWYQQKSSQAPKLLFHYYDKDFNNEADTPDNFQSRRPNTSFCFLDIRSPGLGDTAMYLCATRVGTTSSGNEQFFGPGTRLTVL.

The chain recombines TRBV14 with TRBJ2-2; TRBD1 is a possible D gene (5 bases). Trimming removed 3 bases at V and 0 bases at J, with 5 bases between. Germline V lookup: CDR1 SGHDN, CDR2 FVKESK. The CDR3 has 14 amino acids. CDR3 residues: CASSQTANTGELFF. The CDR3 region has the DNA TGTGCCAGCAGCCAGACAGCGAACACCGGGGAGCTGTTTTTT.

V gene TRBV10-3 combines with J gene TRBJ1-1; 7 bases match TRBD1. There are 14 residues in the CDR3. In germline, CDR1 is ENHRY, CDR2 SYGVKD. V trimming: 2 bases; J trimming: 1 base; junction bases outside the gene matches: 1. The CDR3 protein is CAISEGDRNTEAFF. In nucleotides, the CDR3 is TGTGCCATCAGTGAGGGGGACAGGAACACTGAAGCTTTCTTT.

The chain carries TRBV28 and TRBJ1-5; D might be TRBD1 (6 bases). V was cut by 4 bases and J by 4 bases, with 11 bases left in between. The CDR3 consists of 14 residues. CDR1 is MDHEN and CDR2 is SYDVKM in the germline V gene. The CDR3 region is CASSYRVSNQPQHF. DNA of the CDR3: TGTGCCAGCAGTTACAGGGTTAGTAATCAGCCCCAGCATTTT.

The chain carries TRBV5-8 and TRBJ2-1, with D perhaps TRBD1 (6 bases). CDR1 SGHTS and CDR2 YDEGEE come from the germline V gene. Between the trimmed V and J ends, which lost 3 bases and 3 bases, there was a span of 13 bases. The CDR3 is 15 amino acids. The CDR3 coding sequence is TGTGCCAGCAGCTCTCGGGACATGGGCTACAATGAGCAGTTCTTC. This gives the protein CASSSRDMGYNEQFF.

This clone has a handful of counts. The rearrangement links TRBV7-7 to TRBJ2-3; D is perhaps TRBD2 (7 bases). Deletions cut 5 bases from V and 3 bases from J, with 12 bases between. CDR3 length: 14 amino acids. Germline V lookup: CDR1 SSHAT, CDR2 FNYEAQ (reference sequence). The DNA for the CDR3 is TGTGCCAGCAGCACCGGGGGGCCTACAGATACGCAGTATTTT. Protein: CASSTGGPTDTQYF. Variable domain in full (rest from reference TRBV7-7 and TRBJ2-3): GAGVSQSPRYKVTKRGQDVTLRCDPISSHATLYWYQQALGQGPEFLTYFNYEAQPDKSGLPSDRFSAERPEGSISTLTIQRTEQRDSAMYRCASSTGGPTDTQYFGPGTRLTVL.

The chain carries TRBV9 and TRBJ2-3, with 13 nucleotides matching TRBD2. CDR3 length equals 17 residues. Germline V gives CDR1 SGDLS, CDR2 YYNGEE. Trimming cost V 3 bases and J 4 bases; bases outside gene matches: 8. The CDR3: CASSGLAGGIPPDTQYF. The CDR3 DNA follows: TGTGCCAGCAGCGGACTAGCGGGGGGCATCCCTCCAGATACGCAGTATTTT.

The chain joins TRBV10-2 to TRBJ2-6; possibly TRBD1 for D (5 bases). CDR3 length: 18 amino acids. From germline, CDR1 is WSHSY and CDR2 SAAADI. The V and J ends lost 3 bases and 0 bases respectively, with 15 bases between them. DNA of the CDR3: TGCGCCAGCAGTGATTCAGGGAAGTTGCACTCTGGGGCCAACGTCCTGACTTTC. This codes for CASSDSGKLHSGANVLTF.

CDR3 DNA sequence: TGTGCCAGCAGCCGAGAGATATCAGGGCAAGATACGCAGTATTTT. Translated, it gives CASSREISGQDTQYF. The rearrangement uses TRBV14 and TRBJ2-3; possibly TRBD1 for D (5 bases). Germline V gene data show CDR1 as SGHDN and CDR2 as FVKESK. CDR3 size: 15 residues. V gave up 4 bases and J gave up 5 bases, with 16 bases separating them.

The V and J genes are TRBV5-6 and TRBJ2-1, with TRBD1 matching over 8 bases. With 3 bases clipped from V and 8 bases from J, the junction kept 1 base outside the gene matches. In germline, CDR1 is SGHDT, CDR2 YYEEEE. The CDR3 consists of 12 residues. CDR3 DNA sequence: TGTGCCAGCAGCTCGACAGGGGATGAGCAGTTCTTC. It specifies CASSSTGDEQFF.

Written as DNA, the CDR3 is TGTGCCAGCAGCTTCACGGACAGGGGTGTAAGCTACACCTTC. Amino acid sequence: CASSFTDRGVSYTF. V is TRBV7-2 and J is TRBJ1-2; 9 nucleotides align to TRBD1. J gave up 9 bases and V 3 bases, and 8 bases lay outside the gene matches. CDR1 is SGHTA and CDR2 is FQGNSA in the germline V gene. The CDR3 has 14 amino acids.

V gene TRBV7-2 combines with J gene TRBJ1-6; a weak D match, TRBD1 (6 bases). The CDR3 is 15 residues long. V was clipped by 1 base and J by 7 bases, with 11 bases between them. CDR1 is SGHTA and CDR2 is FQGNSA in the germline V gene. CDR3 amino acids: CASSLDRTANSPLHF. The CDR3 coding sequence is TGTGCCAGCAGCTTAGATAGGACAGCGAATTCACCCCTCCACTTT.

The rearrangement uses TRBV12-3 or TRBV12-4 and TRBJ2-1; possible D gene TRBD1, 5 bases. Trimming removed 4 bases at V and 10 bases at J, with 11 bases between. This CDR3 region has 12 residues. The CDR3 spells CASSSWGTEQFF. CDR3 sequence (DNA): TGTGCCAGCAGTTCGTGGGGCACCGAGCAGTTCTTC.